This record covers a single TCR beta chain. CDR1 and CDR2 from the germline V gene are SGHTA and FQGNSA. J gave up 7 bases and V 3 bases, and 3 bases lay outside the gene matches. The CDR3 has 14 amino acids. This record belongs to a study of blood T cell repertoires in COVID-19. As handled by the study authors: Estimated nucleated cell counts came from reference gene primer amplification. Some clones are missing from TCRdb's copy, which holds only in-frame ones; the method was immunoSEQ multiplex PCR. V, J and clone size are those of that table, while D and trimming were read from the DNA. This sample yields about 280,000 clones, of which roughly 80% are seen a single time; over 8.5% belongs to the top ten.

Source material: peripheral blood. This TCR derives from a woman aged 45-59 years who had recovered from COVID-19. The V call is TRBV7-2, the J call TRBJ1-4; 9 nucleotides line up with TRBD1. This CDR3 is CASSLPGQGEKLFF. Here the CDR3 DNA reads TGTGCCAGCAGCTTGCCGGGACAGGGTGAAAAACTGTTTTTT.